These 31 T cell receptor beta chains share one sample of origin, sequenced in a study of chemoradiotherapy in HPV16-positive cancers. Sequenced by immunoSEQ multiplex PCR; TCRdb stores in-frame clones only, minus some. The sample has approximately 28,000 clones, about 90% seen once. The specimen comprised blood, sampled from a patient who underwent chemoradiotherapy. These receptors all stem from a human donor with HPV-associated anogenital cancer.

This clone came up once. This chain links TRBV6-5 with TRBJ1-1, with 7 bases matching TRBD1. The J segment lost 4 bases and the V segment lost 7 bases, leaving 12 bases of the junction unmatched. CDR3 length: 15 amino acids. The germline V gene encodes CDR1 MNHEY and CDR2 SVGAGI. Here the CDR3 reads CASNLHQDRATEAFF. CDR3 coding DNA: TGTGCCAGCAACCTACACCAAGACAGGGCCACTGAAGCTTTCTTT.

V usage is TRBV7-9 and J usage is TRBJ2-5, with D maybe TRBD1 (6 bases). The CDR3 loop spans 14 amino acids. V shed 4 bases and J shed 5 bases, with 14 bases lying between them. Germline assignment: CDR1 SEHNR and CDR2 FQNEAQ (reference sequence). The CDR3 reads CASSSSGTSETQYF. In DNA, the CDR3 is TGTGCCAGCAGCTCCTCCGGGACATCGGAGACCCAGTACTTC.

The chain uses TRBV5-1 and TRBJ1-2; TRBD1 aligns across 11 bases. The CDR3 has 16 amino acids. With V trimmed by 0 bases and J by 5 bases, 6 bases remained unmatched. Germline assignment: CDR1 SGHRS and CDR2 YFSETQ. As DNA, the CDR3 is TGCGCCAGCAGCTTGGATGGGACAGGGGGAGGTTATGGCTACACCTTC. It specifies CASSLDGTGGGYGYTF.

The CDR3 sequence: CASSKTTGGYEKLFF. CDR3 coding DNA: TGTGCCAGCAGTAAAACGACAGGGGGCTATGAAAAACTGTTTTTT. This chain uses TRBV6-5 with TRBJ1-4, with TRBD1 matching 10 bases. Germline V gene sequence: CDR1 MNHEY, CDR2 SVGAGI. V was pared by 5 bases and J by 6 bases, with 6 bases of the junction left unmatched. This CDR3 is 15 amino acids long.

This chain uses TRBV19 with TRBJ2-1, with D possibly TRBD2 on 5 matching bases. Trimming removed 3 bases at V and 2 bases at J, with 8 bases between. CDR1 is LNHDA, CDR2 SQIVND, per germline (reference sequence). This CDR3 is built from 14 residues. The CDR3 nucleotides read TGTGCCAGTAGTATCTCCGGGGCCTACAATGAGCAGTTCTTC. Translated, it gives CASSISGAYNEQFF.

The genes are TRBV7-9 and TRBJ1-5; D gene unclear. Trimming cost V 3 bases and J 5 bases, with 5 bases left between them. The CDR3 runs to 12 residues. In germline, CDR1 is SEHNR, CDR2 FQNEAQ (reference sequence). The CDR3 here is CASSFNDQPQHF. The CDR3 DNA reads TGTGCCAGCAGCTTCAATGATCAGCCCCAGCATTTT.

The chain employs TRBV6-5 and TRBJ1-1; weak D call: TRBD1 (6 bases). V was cut by 4 bases and J by 5 bases, with 17 bases left in between. From germline, CDR1 is MNHEY and CDR2 SVGAGI. The CDR3 consists of 15 residues. The CDR3 loop is CASSLPGHGSTEAFF. The CDR3 DNA reads as TGTGCCAGCAGTTTACCGGGACACGGGAGTACTGAAGCTTTCTTT.

The chain is built from TRBV2 and TRBJ1-2, with TRBD1 as a possible D gene (6 bases). Germline V gene sequence: CDR1 SNHLY, CDR2 FYNNEI. This CDR3 has 13 residues. Trimming removed 11 bases from V and 3 bases from J, with 16 bases in between. In DNA, the CDR3 is TGTGCCGGTAGCTTGGAGGGGGACTATGGCTACACCTTC. Translation gives CAGSLEGDYGYTF.

The rearrangement uses TRBV18 and TRBJ2-3; D is unresolved. Trimming removed 1 base from V and 2 bases from J, with 13 bases in between. Germline CDR1 and CDR2: KGHSH and LQKENI. CDR3 length: 16 amino acids. The CDR3 coding sequence is TGTGCCAGCTCACCACGGTCAGGCAAGTTCACAGATACGCAGTATTTT. Protein product: CASSPRSGKFTDTQYF.

The V call is TRBV2, the J call TRBJ2-7, with a weak D call TRBD2 (5 bases). Trimming cost V 3 bases and J 4 bases, with 16 bases left between them. From germline, CDR1 is SNHLY and CDR2 FYNNEI. This CDR3 has 15 residues. The CDR3 here is CASSDYAGLRYEQYF. Written as DNA, the CDR3 is TGTGCCAGCAGTGATTACGCCGGACTGAGGTACGAGCAGTACTTC.

This chain uses TRBV13 with TRBJ2-7, with D possibly matching TRBD1 (6 bases). The germline V gene has CDR1 PRHDT and CDR2 FYEKMQ (reference sequence). The CDR3 consists of 11 residues. Trimming left V 10 bases short and J 1 base short, with 8 bases between. The CDR3 loop is CAKDRSYEQYF. CDR3 nucleotides: TGTGCCAAGGACAGATCCTACGAGCAGTACTTC.

V usage is TRBV7-2 and J usage is TRBJ1-5, with a tentative D call TRBD1 (5 bases). The V gene's germline CDR1 is SGHTA and CDR2 FQGNSA. V lost 1 base to trimming and J lost 8 bases, with 12 bases between them. The CDR3 is 14 residues long. CDR3 in amino acids: CASSLGGGSEPQHF. Written as DNA, the CDR3 is TGTGCCAGCAGCTTAGGGGGGGGATCGGAGCCCCAGCATTTT.

V gene TRBV6-5 combines with J gene TRBJ2-7; D is uncertain. The CDR3 runs to 11 residues. Germline V lookup: CDR1 MNHEY, CDR2 SVGAGI. Trimming removed 3 bases at V and 4 bases at J, with 4 bases between. The DNA of the CDR3 is TGTGCCAGCAGTTATAATTACGAGCAGTACTTC. Amino acid sequence: CASSYNYEQYF.

The chain couples TRBV7-9 to TRBJ2-5; D is unclear. The CDR3 runs to 15 residues. Germline CDR1 and CDR2: SEHNR and FQNEAQ (reference sequence). V was cut by 0 bases and J by 1 base, with 9 bases left in between. The CDR3 DNA sequence: TGTGCCAGCAGCTTAGCGCGCGGCAGCCAAGAGACCCAGTACTTC. It codes for CASSLARGSQETQYF.

CDR3 sequence (DNA): TGTGCCTGGACGGGACAGGGAGGCACCGGGGAGCTGTTTTTT. This gives the protein CAWTGQGGTGELFF. This chain links TRBV30 with TRBJ2-2; 9 bases align to TRBD1. V dropped 4 bases and J dropped 4; count of bases not matched to a gene: 4. The germline V gene has CDR1 GTSNPN and CDR2 SVGIG (reference sequence). CDR3 length: 14 residues.

The CDR3 loop reads CASSGRTGGTETQYF. The CDR3 bases are TGTGCCAGCAGCGGCCGGACAGGGGGTACCGAGACCCAGTACTTC. The chain combines TRBV9 with TRBJ2-5, with 10 bases lining up with TRBD1. V shed 3 bases, J shed 5 bases, and the junction held 7 bases outside the gene matches. The CDR3 runs to 15 residues. The germline gives CDR1 SGDLS, CDR2 YYNGEE.

The chain links TRBV27 to TRBJ1-4; D gene ambiguous. The germline CDR1 and CDR2 sequences are MNHEY and SMNVEV (reference sequence). The CDR3 is 12 amino acids. Trimming stripped 5 bases from V and 0 bases from J, with 1 base between. CDR3 region: CASSPTNEKLFF. CDR3 nucleotides: TGTGCCAGCAGTCCAACTAATGAAAAACTGTTTTTT.

Only one count was recorded for this clone. V is TRBV29-1 and J is TRBJ1-1, with D tentatively TRBD1 (5 bases). CDR1 SQVTM and CDR2 ANQGSEA come from the germline V gene. This CDR3 has 12 residues. The V end lost 7 bases, the J end lost 8 bases, and 17 bases lay between the germline ends. Written as DNA, the CDR3 is TGCAGCGGGGTGGGGGGAGGTTCAGAAGCTTTCTTT. It specifies CSGVGGGSEAFF.

The V gene is TRBV2, the J gene TRBJ1-5; D might be TRBD1 (5 bases). The germline V gene has CDR1 SNHLY and CDR2 FYNNEI. This CDR3 has 13 residues. V lost 6 bases, J lost 2 bases, and 8 bases lay in between. CDR3 coding DNA: TGTGCCAGCAGCCGACAGCGCAATCAGCCCCAGCATTTT. Translated: CASSRQRNQPQHF.

Note on this clone: The junction shows a germline mismatch at one end, possibly a read error. The chain uses TRBV6-6 and TRBJ2-7; TRBD2 matches 13 bases. Germline CDR1 MNHNY, CDR2 SVGAGI (reference sequence). The CDR3 is 16 amino acids. The CDR3 sequence: CASSHSGTSGEYEQYF. The CDR3 DNA reads as TGTGCCAGCAGTCACTCCGGGACTAGCGGGGAGTACGAGCAGTACTTC.

The CDR3 loop is CASSYTGAGETQYF. In DNA, the CDR3 is TGTGCCAGCAGTTACACAGGGGCGGGGGAGACCCAGTACTTC. The chain is built from TRBV6-5 and TRBJ2-5; possibly TRBD1 for D (7 bases). The CDR3 runs 14 residues. Germline V lookup: CDR1 MNHEY, CDR2 SVGAGI. V was trimmed by 2 bases and J by 5 bases, leaving 12 bases between them.

The chain uses TRBV9 and TRBJ1-3; D call uncertain. The germline CDR1 and CDR2 sequences are SGDLS and YYNGEE. The CDR3 contains 15 residues. V lost 0 bases and J 0 bases, leaving 7 bases between the germline ends. This chain's CDR3 is CASSVGGDSGNTIYF. The DNA of the CDR3 is TGTGCCAGCAGCGTAGGGGGTGACTCTGGAAACACCATATATTTT.

The gene calls are TRBV5-1 and TRBJ1-3; the D is unclear. The V gene lost 2 bases and the J gene lost 0 bases, with 12 bases spanning the gap. CDR1 and CDR2 (germline): SGHRS, YFSETQ. This CDR3 has 16 amino acids. The CDR3 coding sequence is TGCGCCAGCAGCTTTGGGCAGGTCTTCTCTGGAAACACCATATATTTT. Translating it yields CASSFGQVFSGNTIYF.

V gene TRBV11-2 combines with J gene TRBJ1-5; D perhaps matches TRBD1 (6 bases). This CDR3 is built from 14 residues. The germline V and J ends were trimmed by 0 bases and 9 bases, with 12 bases remaining between them. Germline V gene data show CDR1 as SGHAT and CDR2 as FQNNGV. The CDR3 DNA follows: TGTGCCAGCAGCTTAGATCAGGGGTACGGGCCCCAGCATTTT. Amino acids: CASSLDQGYGPQHF.

The chain couples TRBV7-6 to TRBJ2-2; D assignment may be TRBD1 or TRBD2 (5 bases each). Per germline, CDR1 SGHVS and CDR2 FNYEAQ. The CDR3 length is 17 residues. Deletions cut 3 bases from V and 5 bases from J, with 19 bases between. The CDR3 sequence: CASSFLAGRDPTGELFF. The CDR3 DNA follows: TGTGCCAGCAGCTTTCTAGCCGGCAGGGACCCTACCGGGGAGCTGTTTTTT.

This clone was detected once. The junction does not match germline at one end; this may be a read error. V is TRBV28 and J is TRBJ2-5; D is uncertain. Germline CDR1 reads MDHEN; CDR2 reads SYDVKM. The CDR3 spans 11 residues. CDR3 DNA: TGTGCCAGCAGTTCACAAGGGACCCAGTACTTC. Its translation is CASSSQGTQYF.

The chain has TRBV7-2 and TRBJ2-7; 7 positions agree with TRBD2. This CDR3 is 14 amino acids long. CDR1 SGHTA and CDR2 FQGNSA come from the germline V gene. The V and J ends lost 0 bases and 2 bases, in that order; junction bases with no gene match: 1. The CDR3 loop is CASSLAGGPYEQYF. DNA for the CDR3: TGTGCCAGCAGCTTAGCGGGAGGGCCCTACGAGCAGTACTTC.

V and J are TRBV18 and TRBJ2-1; TRBD2 agrees at 10 bases. Looked up from germline, CDR1 is KGHSH and CDR2 is LQKENI. After removal of 6 bases from V and 5 bases from J, the junction contained 7 bases not matched to a gene. The CDR3 contains 15 residues. CDR3 coding DNA: TGTGCCAGCTCCCAAAGCCTAGCGGGGGACAATGAGCAGTTCTTC. Its translation: CASSQSLAGDNEQFF.

The genes are TRBV7-9 and TRBJ2-7; 7 nucleotides match TRBD1. With V trimmed by 1 base and J by 1 base, 4 bases remained unmatched. CDR1 is SEHNR, CDR2 FQNEAQ, per germline (reference sequence). This CDR3 contains 15 residues. The CDR3 here is CASSLVGDRSYEQYF. The CDR3 bases are TGTGCCAGCAGCTTAGTCGGGGACAGATCCTACGAGCAGTACTTC.

The V gene is TRBV28, the J gene TRBJ1-2; TRBD1 might be the D (5 bases). Germline CDR1 reads MDHEN; CDR2 reads SYDVKM. There are 15 residues in the CDR3. The V end was cut by 6 bases, the J end by 5 bases, with 19 bases between. This chain's CDR3 is CASSSPPQGEYGYTF. CDR3 nucleotides: TGTGCCAGCAGCTCGCCGCCACAAGGGGAATATGGCTACACCTTC.

This chain connects TRBV27 to TRBJ2-3; 10 bases agree with TRBD2. With 5 bases clipped from V and 6 bases from J, the junction kept 17 bases outside the gene matches. CDR1 and CDR2 (germline): MNHEY, SMNVEV (reference sequence). The CDR3 extends over 18 amino acids. The chain's CDR3 is CASSLLSGEKRGGDTQYF. In DNA, the CDR3 is TGTGCCAGCAGTCTACTATCCGGGGAGAAGCGGGGGGGGGATACGCAGTATTTT.